This T cell receptor beta chain was captured by sequencing in a study of OX40 agonist ivuxolimab in advanced cancers. The overall study: Prior therapy, whether anti-PD-1, anti-PD-L1 or anti-CTLA-4, was allowed, and roughly 44% had some. Broader study findings: With doses of 0.1 to 3.0 mg/kg, CD4+ and CD8+ blood T cells had undergone clonal expansion by week 6. Expanded clones were, on average, more numerous among CD8+ T cells than CD4+.

Profiled with immunoSEQ multiplex PCR; TCRdb holds only in-frame clones, not every one. The data show 60,000 to 75,000 clones, under 90% seen once. For this clone: The antigen is undetermined. A junction end diverges from the germline sequence, so it may reflect a read error.

The CDR3 extends over 19 amino acids. Germline CDR1 reads SSHAT; CDR2 reads FNYEAQ (reference sequence). Baseline was the first blood sampling point, followed by cycle 4 day 1 and cycle 7 day 1. Sample: CD4+ or CD8+ T cells sorted from blood, taken in a trial of the OX40 agonist ivuxolimab. The chain joins TRBV7-7 to TRBJ2-6; 8 bases fit TRBD1. The source of this sequence is an adult with an advanced solid tumor such as melanoma, head and neck, liver or kidney cancer. CDR3 amino acids: CASSPGTGQTLSGANVLTF. As DNA, the CDR3 is TGTGCTAGCAGCCCTGGGACAGGTCAAACCTTATCTGGGGCCAACGTCCTGACTTTC.